This T cell receptor beta chain was captured in a study of T cells after yellow fever vaccination. Notes on the study in general: Few clonotypes appeared in both CD4 and CD8 compartments.

With respect to this clonotype: Its antigen is unidentified.

V was cut by 1 base and J by 0 bases, with 7 bases left in between. Per the germline V gene, CDR1 is LNHNV and CDR2 is YYDKDF (reference sequence). CDR3 length: 14 amino acids. Researchers made TCR cDNA using 5'RACE template switching, and this step added a universal primer site and UMIs. MiXCR, run by TCRdb on the 5' RACE reads, gives a single entry per CDR3 protein. The sample lists about 360,000 distinct CDR3 sequences, 6.2% seen once, with about 15% in the top ten. The clonotype originates from a man younger than 45 who received the YFV17D yellow fever vaccine. Sequenced material: PBMCs, taken 5 days after the yellow fever booster vaccination. The V and J genes are TRBV15 and TRBJ2-7; D is unresolved. DNA of the CDR3: TGTGCCACCAGCAGAGTCTACAACTCCTACGAGCAGTACTTC. Residues: CATSRVYNSYEQYF.